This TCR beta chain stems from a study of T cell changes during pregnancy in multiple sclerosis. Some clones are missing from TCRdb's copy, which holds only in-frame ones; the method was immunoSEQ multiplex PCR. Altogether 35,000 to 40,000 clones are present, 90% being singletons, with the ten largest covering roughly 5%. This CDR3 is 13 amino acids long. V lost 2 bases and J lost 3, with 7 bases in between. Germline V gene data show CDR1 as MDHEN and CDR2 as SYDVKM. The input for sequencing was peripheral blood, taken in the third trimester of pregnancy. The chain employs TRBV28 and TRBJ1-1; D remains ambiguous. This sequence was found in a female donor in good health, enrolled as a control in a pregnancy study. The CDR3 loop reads CASSLRGDTEAFF. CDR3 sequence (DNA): TGTGCCAGCAGTTTACGGGGTGACACTGAAGCTTTCTTT.